The 21 T cell receptor beta chains below were found in one sample sequenced in a study of T cell repertoires in cytomegalovirus infection (dated by TCRdb to about 2019). Their specific antigens are unknown. Data came from an Illumina HiSeq 1500. TCRdb handled the public reads itself, with Q25 trimming in fastp and clone calling in MiXCR, and kept productive beta chains. Rows are combined by CDR3 protein, so each entry shows the most common genes and DNA. The sample table shows 800,000 to 950,000 distinct CDR3 sequences, and less than 35% are seen once. The ten largest clones add up to 9.5% to 15% of the sample. The treatment or condition label for this specimen denotes: in vitro stimulation with specific CMV peptide epitopes to enrich CMV-specific T cells. The source material was cultured CD8+ T cells from PBMCs, sampled from culture after CMV antigen stimulation. These receptors were taken from a human donor in good health (CMV status not recorded). Some clones in this sample may be carry-over from other donors' samples.

The genes are TRBV6-5 and TRBJ2-3; D remains ambiguous. The CDR3 totals 15 residues. Trimming pared 6 bases from V and 0 bases from J, leaving 13 bases between. The V gene's germline CDR1 is MNHEY and CDR2 SVGAGI. The CDR3 region is CASSGRPTSTDTQYF. The CDR3 DNA follows: TGTGCCAGCAGCGGAAGGCCTACTAGCACAGATACGCAGTATTTT.

The rearrangement joins TRBV5-1 to TRBJ1-4, with unresolved D. Germline V gene lookup returns CDR1 SGHRS and CDR2 YFSETQ. The CDR3 has 11 residues. V gave up 3 bases and J gave up 6 bases, with 3 bases separating them. CDR3 loop: CASSSDEKLFF. In nucleotides, the CDR3 is TGCGCCAGCAGCTCGGATGAAAAACTGTTTTTT.

V and J are TRBV19 and TRBJ1-1; tentatively, D is TRBD1 (6 bases). There are 14 residues in the CDR3. CDR1 is LNHDA and CDR2 is SQIVND in the germline V gene (reference sequence). Trimming removed 10 bases from V and 3 bases from J, with 18 bases in between. The CDR3 DNA sequence: TGTGCCACTAGGGGGTTCAGAGGGGACACTGAAGCTTTCTTT. Translation gives CATRGFRGDTEAFF.

The chain has TRBV4-2 and TRBJ2-4; 9 bases line up with TRBD1. CDR1 LGHNA and CDR2 YNFKEQ come from the germline V gene. CDR3 size: 17 residues. After removal of 0 bases from V and 3 bases from J, the junction contained 6 bases not matched to a gene. CDR3 sequence: CASSQDGTGRGKNIQYF. The CDR3 nucleotides read TGTGCCAGCAGCCAAGACGGGACAGGGAGGGGCAAAAACATTCAGTACTTC.

This clonotype was seen at least ten times. CDR3 amino acids: CASSLERGVWITDTQYF. In nucleotides, the CDR3 is TGTGCCAGCAGCTTAGAGCGGGGGGTTTGGATCACAGATACGCAGTATTTT. This sequence joins TRBV7-2 and TRBJ2-3; 9 nucleotides align to TRBD2. V shed 1 base and J 2 bases; nucleotides not matched to a gene: 7. This CDR3 spans 17 amino acids. The V gene's germline CDR1 is SGHTA and CDR2 FQGNSA. The whole variable domain, remainder taken from reference TRBV7-2 and TRBJ2-3, is GAGVSQSPSNKVTEKGKDVELRCDPISGHTALYWYRQSLGQGLEFLIYFQGNSAPDKSGLPSDRFSAERTGGSVSTLTIQRTQQEDSAVYLCASSLERGVWITDTQYFGPGTRLTVL.

V usage is TRBV5-1 and J usage is TRBJ1-1, with D unresolved. The germline gives CDR1 SGHRS, CDR2 YFSETQ. This CDR3 is 12 amino acids long. V was shortened by 2 bases and J by 8 bases, with 10 bases between the two germline ends. The CDR3 DNA reads TGCGCCAGCAGCTTCAGAGAACAGGAAGCTTTCTTT. Protein: CASSFREQEAFF.

There are many counts of this clonotype. The chain carries TRBV7-2 and TRBJ2-5; TRBD2 aligns across 7 bases. Germline CDR1 reads SGHTA; CDR2 reads FQGNSA. Losses at the gene ends were 5 bases for V and 1 base for J; bases not matched to a gene: 10. The CDR3 spans 16 residues. The CDR3 protein is CASSPVGRGSQETQYF. As DNA, the CDR3 is TGTGCCAGCAGCCCCGTAGGGCGGGGGTCCCAAGAGACCCAGTACTTC.

This clonotype appeared a few times. The V and J genes are TRBV6-1 and TRBJ2-1; 7 bases map to TRBD2. Germline lookup yields CDR1 MNHNS and CDR2 SASEGT. The CDR3 totals 15 residues. Losses at the gene ends were 2 bases for V and 8 bases for J; bases not matched to a gene: 9. This chain's CDR3 is CASSERGREGHEQFF. Here the CDR3 DNA reads TGTGCCAGCAGTGAAAGAGGGAGGGAAGGACATGAGCAGTTCTTC.

J is TRBJ2-6 and V is TRBV19; D ambiguous. V was trimmed by 3 bases and J by 2 bases, leaving 11 bases between them. Germline CDR1 reads LNHDA; CDR2 reads SQIVND (reference sequence). This CDR3 has 16 amino acids. CDR3 amino acids: CASSIIDETGANVLTF. The CDR3 bases are TGTGCCAGTAGTATTATTGACGAGACTGGGGCCAACGTCCTGACTTTC. The whole variable domain, filled in from reference TRBV19 and TRBJ2-6, reads DGGITQSPKYLFRKEGQNVTLSCEQNLNHDAMYWYRQDPGQGLRLIYYSQIVNDFQKGDIAEGYSVSREKKESFPLTVTSAQKNPTAFYLCASSIIDETGANVLTFGAGSRLTVL.

This clonotype was seen ten or more times. The CDR3 region has the DNA TGTGCCAGCAGCCTCGGGACTAGCGGGGGGGCCATGGAGACCCAGTACTTC. Translating gives CASSLGTSGGAMETQYF. The rearrangement joins TRBV7-8 to TRBJ2-5; TRBD2 aligns across 16 bases. CDR1 and CDR2 from the germline V gene are SGHVS and FQNEAQ. J lost 5 bases, V lost 5 bases, and 8 bases had no gene match. The CDR3 is made up of 17 amino acids. The full variable domain, with the rest looked up from reference TRBV7-8 and TRBJ2-5, is GAGVSQSPRYKVAKRGQDVALRCDPISGHVSLFWYQQALGQGPEFLTYFQNEAQLDKSGLPSDRFFAERPEGSVSTLKIQRTQQEDSAVYLCASSLGTSGGAMETQYFGPGTRLLVL.

There are a few counts of this clonotype. The chain combines TRBV9 with TRBJ2-7; a possible D gene is TRBD2 (5 bases). V lost 4 bases, J lost 1 base, and 9 bases lay in between. The CDR3 extends over 13 amino acids. Germline V gene sequence: CDR1 SGDLS, CDR2 YYNGEE. DNA of the CDR3: TGTGCCAGCAGCCAAACTAGTTCCTACGAGCAGTACGTC. Translating it yields CASSQTSSYEQYV.

V is TRBV15 and J is TRBJ2-7, with D maybe TRBD2 (7 bases). Trimming removed 8 bases at V and 2 bases at J, with 13 bases between. Germline assignment: CDR1 LNHNV and CDR2 YYDKDF (reference sequence). The CDR3 is 13 residues long. Here the CDR3 DNA reads TGTGCCACCGGGGAGGGGGGGCCCTACGAGCAGTACTTC. Amino acids: CATGEGGPYEQYF.

The rearrangement uses TRBV7-9 and TRBJ1-3; 11 bases are a match to TRBD1. Trimming cost V 8 bases and J 3 bases; bases outside gene matches: 9. The CDR3 consists of 16 residues. Per germline, CDR1 SEHNR and CDR2 FQNEAQ (reference sequence). This CDR3 reads CASGPDRGRDGNTIYF. The CDR3 region has the DNA TGTGCCAGCGGCCCGGACAGGGGGCGCGATGGAAACACCATATATTTT.

This chain joins TRBV7-1 and TRBJ1-4; a possible D gene is TRBD1 (5 bases). TRBV7-1 is an open reading frame whose function is uncertain. The germline V and J ends were trimmed by 7 bases and 10 bases, with 13 bases remaining between them. This CDR3 region has 12 residues. The CDR3 reads CASTGEAGKLFF. In nucleotides, the CDR3 is TGTGCCAGCACGGGGGAGGCCGGAAAACTGTTTTTT.

This clonotype came up a few times. The chain carries TRBV7-9 and TRBJ2-1; D assignment may be TRBD1 or TRBD2 (5 bases each). The CDR3 sequence is 15 residues long. V lost 1 base, J lost 8 bases, and 15 bases lay in between. CDR1 SEHNR and CDR2 FQNEAQ come from the germline V gene (reference sequence). CDR3 protein: CASSLVEGRGDEQFF. The CDR3 DNA follows: TGTGCCAGCAGCTTAGTAGAGGGTAGGGGCGATGAGCAGTTCTTC. Full variable domain (remainder filled in from reference TRBV7-9 and TRBJ2-1): DTGVSQNPRHKITKRGQNVTFRCDPISEHNRLYWYRQTLGQGPEFLTYFQNEAQLEKSRLLSDRFSAERPKGSFSTLEIQRTEQGDSAMYLCASSLVEGRGDEQFFGPGTRLTVL.

This clonotype was counted at least ten times. This chain uses TRBV2 with TRBJ2-7, with 9 nucleotides matching TRBD1. The CDR3 has 13 residues. With 8 bases clipped from V and 1 base from J, the junction kept 3 bases outside the gene matches. CDR1 and CDR2 from the germline V gene are SNHLY and FYNNEI. CDR3 sequence (DNA): TGTGCCAGCTCCGGGACAGGGTCCTACGAGCAGTACTTC. This encodes CASSGTGSYEQYF.

This clonotype was recorded a few times. CDR3 nucleotides: TGTGCCAGCAGTTACCGCCCTAATGGGTCCTATAATTCACCCCTCCACTTT. It yields the protein CASSYRPNGSYNSPLHF. This chain links TRBV6-6 with TRBJ1-6; D unclear. The CDR3 length is 17 residues. Germline lookup yields CDR1 MNHNY and CDR2 SVGAGI (reference sequence). The V and J ends lost 2 bases and 1 base respectively, with 12 bases between them.

The table lists this clonotype with a few counts. The J gene is TRBJ2-5, the V gene TRBV12-3 or TRBV12-4, with 8 bases identical to TRBD2. Trimming cost V 7 bases and J 2 bases; bases outside gene matches: 6. The CDR3 covers 14 residues. CDR3 residues: CASNWGGGQETQYF. CDR3 DNA: TGTGCCAGCAACTGGGGCGGGGGGCAAGAGACCCAGTACTTC.

V is TRBV20-1 and J is TRBJ2-3; perhaps TRBD2 as D (6 bases). Germline assignment: CDR1 DFQATT and CDR2 SNEGSKA (reference sequence). The V end lost 6 bases, the J end lost 4 bases, and 23 bases lay between the germline ends. The CDR3 totals 16 residues. DNA for the CDR3: TGCAGTGCGTCCGAGGGAGGCAGGGCCTTCTCAGATACGCAGTATTTT. This gives the protein CSASEGGRAFSDTQYF.

Details on this clonotype: A junction end diverges from the germline sequence, so it may reflect a read error. The V call is TRBV12-3 or TRBV12-4, the J call TRBJ2-5; 7 nucleotides agree with TRBD2. The CDR3 spans 17 residues. Here the CDR3 reads CANSFDALAGDQETQYF. The DNA for the CDR3 is TGTGCCAACAGTTTCGACGCCTTGGCGGGGGACCAAGAGACCCAGTACTTC.

V is TRBV29-1 and J is TRBJ1-1; D remains ambiguous. The CDR3 runs to 12 residues. The germline gives CDR1 SQVTM, CDR2 ANQGSEA. The germline V and J ends were trimmed by 4 bases and 1 base, with 7 bases remaining between them. CDR3 nucleotide sequence: TGCAGCGTTGCCCCAGGGAACACTGAAGCTTTCTTT. It specifies CSVAPGNTEAFF.